Listed below are T cell receptor beta chains from one sample, sequenced in a study of blood T cell repertoires in COVID-19. Clones were read by immunoSEQ multiplex PCR, and TCRdb kept only the in-frame ones, dropping some. Found here are fewer than 300,000 clones, about nine tenths of them singletons; the top ten hold 1.1%. Specimen: PBMCs or T cells enriched from blood (not recorded which). The source is a woman under 40 who had recovered from COVID-19. Each CDR3 is given with its conserved first and last residue. Fields, in order: V gene, clone size, J gene, D gene, CDR3 protein, CDR3 DNA. The D gene is left open where the match is weak. Clone size appears in some rows only: once, few, many, or a class for an expanded clone.

>TRBV28|.|TRBJ2-7|.
CASSPFGVVSYEQYF
TGTGCCAGCTCGCCGTTTGGAGTTGTATCCTACGAGCAGTACTTC
>TRBV5-1|.|TRBJ1-1|TRBD1
CASSPGGGAGNTEAFF
TGCGCCAGCAGCCCTGGAGGGGGCGCAGGAAACACTGAAGCTTTCTTT
>TRBV20-1|.|TRBJ1-4|.
CSASQGNYEKLFF
TGCAGTGCTAGTCAGGGAAACTATGAAAAACTGTTTTTT
>TRBV7-6|.|TRBJ1-4|.
CASSLVGWRPEKLFF
TGTGCCAGCAGCTTAGTCGGCTGGAGGCCTGAAAAACTGTTTTTT
>TRBV11-3|.|TRBJ1-6|.
CASSSPMFRGPIDSPLHF
TGTGCCAGCAGCTCCCCCATGTTCAGGGGCCCCATTGATTCACCCCTCCACTTT
>TRBV7-6|.|TRBJ1-6|.
CASSLGADPFSPLHF
TGTGCCAGCAGCTTAGGGGCCGATCCTTTTTCACCCCTCCACTTT
>TRBV28|.|TRBJ1-2|.
CASSLMDSSYGYTF
TGTGCCAGCAGTTTGATGGACAGCTCCTATGGCTACACCTTC
>TRBV7-2|.|TRBJ1-4|TRBD1
CASSSRQGSEKLFF
TGTGCCAGCAGCTCAAGACAGGGGAGTGAAAAACTGTTTTTT
>TRBV5-4|.|TRBJ2-5|.
CASSLPRGETQYF
TGTGCCAGCAGCTTACCGAGAGGGGAGACCCAGTACTTC
>TRBV28|.|TRBJ1-2|TRBD1
CASRVLRGRQGNYGYTF
TGTGCCAGCAGGGTACTCAGGGGGCGACAGGGAAACTATGGCTACACCTTC
>TRBV4-3|.|TRBJ2-1|TRBD2
CASSQDRGGYGNEQFF
TGCGCCAGCAGCCAAGATCGGGGAGGGTACGGTAATGAGCAGTTCTTC
>TRBV6-5|.|TRBJ2-1|TRBD2
CASSPGTSAPREQFF
TGTGCCAGCAGTCCCGGGACTAGCGCCCCTCGGGAGCAGTTCTTC
>TRBV5-4|.|TRBJ1-1|TRBD1
CASSFDRGRNTEAFF
TGTGCCAGCAGCTTTGACAGGGGAAGGAACACTGAAGCTTTCTTT
>TRBV7-9|.|TRBJ1-2|.
CASSLPGNYGYTF
TGTGCCAGCAGCTTACCAGGCAACTATGGCTACACCTTC
>TRBV12-3/TRBV12-4|.|TRBJ1-4|TRBD1
CASNGQGNEKLFF
TGTGCCAGCAATGGACAGGGGAATGAAAAACTGTTTTTT
>TRBV10-3|.|TRBJ1-6|TRBD1
CAIRGQQDSPLHF
TGTGCCATCAGGGGACAGCAAGATTCACCCCTCCACTTT
>TRBV28|.|TRBJ2-4|TRBD2
CASRPLRGAGEEGIGNIQYF
TGTGCCAGCCGTCCACTGCGAGGAGCGGGAGAGGAAGGTATTGGAAACATTCAGTACTTC
>TRBV4-2|.|TRBJ2-2|TRBD2
CASSRLTSGNTGELFF
TGTGCCAGCAGCCGATTGACTAGCGGTAACACCGGGGAGCTGTTTTTT
>TRBV2|.|TRBJ1-1|TRBD1
CASRRGQGRSNTEAFF
TGTGCCAGCAGGAGGGGACAGGGAAGGTCCAACACTGAAGCTTTCTTT
>TRBV29-1|.|TRBJ2-1|.
CSVDRVNEQFF
TGCAGCGTTGATCGGGTCAATGAGCAGTTCTTC
>TRBV15|.|TRBJ2-7|.
CATSREGGTGGYEQYF
TGTGCCACCAGCAGAGAAGGGGGTACGGGCGGCTACGAGCAGTACTTC
>TRBV28|.|TRBJ1-2|.
CASSSLRGSDGYTF
TGTGCCAGCAGTTCACTTAGGGGTTCGGATGGCTACACCTTC
>TRBV28|once|TRBJ1-1|.
CASSLLGAGVNTEAFF
TGTGCCAGCAGTTTATTAGGTGCAGGTGTGAACACTGAAGCTTTCTTT
>TRBV19|once|TRBJ2-1|TRBD1
CASNRGGHNEQFF
TGTGCCAGTAACAGGGGTGGACACAATGAGCAGTTCTTC
>TRBV7-2|.|TRBJ2-5|.
CASSLALLATQYF
TGTGCCAGCAGCTTAGCGCTGTTGGCGACCCAGTACTTC
>TRBV9|.|TRBJ2-3|.
CASNSEEWATDTQYF
TGTGCCAGCAATTCAGAAGAGTGGGCCACAGATACGCAGTATTTT
>TRBV7-3|.|TRBJ2-7|.
CASSLIGGVSEQYF
TGTGCCAGCAGCTTAATCGGCGGGGTTTCCGAGCAGTACTTC
>TRBV5-1|.|TRBJ2-1|TRBD2
CASSSGLAGTEQFF
TGCGCCAGCAGCTCAGGACTAGCGGGGACTGAGCAGTTCTTC
>TRBV28|.|TRBJ2-1|.
CASSFFQGKLGEQFF
TGTGCCAGCAGTTTCTTTCAGGGGAAGTTGGGGGAGCAGTTCTTC
>TRBV7-8|.|TRBJ2-2|.
CASSLVTGELFF
TGTGCCAGCAGCTTAGTAACCGGGGAGCTGTTTTTT
>TRBV19|once|TRBJ1-1|TRBD1
CASSPDRGRAVAFF
TGTGCCAGTAGTCCGGACAGGGGGCGAGCTGTAGCTTTCTTT
>TRBV7-9|once|TRBJ2-3|TRBD1
CASSLSGGEDTQYF
TGTGCCAGCAGCTTATCAGGGGGCGAAGATACGCAGTATTTT
>TRBV6-4|.|TRBJ2-1|TRBD2
CASSDPSGGNNEQFF
TGTGCCAGCAGTGACCCCAGCGGGGGGAACAATGAGCAGTTCTTC
>TRBV4-2|.|TRBJ2-7|TRBD2
CASSPRRLAVYEQYF
TGTGCCAGCAGCCCCCGCAGACTAGCGGTCTACGAGCAGTACTTC
>TRBV28|.|TRBJ2-7|.
CASSPLQTGSYEQYF
TGTGCCAGCAGTCCCCTCCAGACTGGTTCCTACGAGCAGTACTTC
>TRBV5-6|.|TRBJ1-2|TRBD1
CASSLGQGITYGYTF
TGTGCCAGCAGCTTGGGACAGGGGATTACCTATGGCTACACCTTC
>TRBV30|few|TRBJ2-7|.
CAWSSWGDPGLYEQYF
TGTGCCTGGAGTTCATGGGGGGATCCGGGTCTCTACGAGCAGTACTTC
>TRBV7-2|once|TRBJ1-1|.
CASSSAGRRGNTEAFF
TGTGCCAGCAGCTCTGCGGGGAGAAGGGGAAACACTGAAGCTTTCTTT
>TRBV27|once|TRBJ1-1|.
CASSLFPGGARGTEAFF
TGTGCCAGCAGTTTATTTCCCGGAGGAGCCCGGGGCACTGAAGCTTTCTTT
>TRBV13|.|TRBJ2-3|TRBD2
CASSSIHVSGVTDTQYF
TGTGCCAGCAGCTCCATTCATGTTAGCGGGGTCACAGATACGCAGTATTTT